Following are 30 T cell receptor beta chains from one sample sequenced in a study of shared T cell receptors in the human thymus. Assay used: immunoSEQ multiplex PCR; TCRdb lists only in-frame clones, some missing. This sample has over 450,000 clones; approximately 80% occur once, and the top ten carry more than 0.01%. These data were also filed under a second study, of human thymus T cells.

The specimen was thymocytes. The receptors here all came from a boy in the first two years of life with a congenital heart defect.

This CDR3 is CASLSRARGNTIYF. The DNA for the CDR3 is TGTGCCAGCCTCTCCAGGGCGCGTGGAAACACCATATATTTT. The chain is built from TRBV28 and TRBJ1-3; a weak D match, TRBD1 (5 bases). Trimming took 8 bases from V and 3 from J, leaving 14 bases between them. Germline CDR1 is MDHEN and CDR2 is SYDVKM. This CDR3 region has 14 residues.

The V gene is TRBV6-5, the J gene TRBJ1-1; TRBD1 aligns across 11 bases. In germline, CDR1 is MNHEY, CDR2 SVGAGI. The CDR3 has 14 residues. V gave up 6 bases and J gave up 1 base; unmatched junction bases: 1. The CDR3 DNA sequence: TGTGCCAGCAGCGGACAGGGGGCGAACACTGAAGCTTTCTTT. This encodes CASSGQGANTEAFF.

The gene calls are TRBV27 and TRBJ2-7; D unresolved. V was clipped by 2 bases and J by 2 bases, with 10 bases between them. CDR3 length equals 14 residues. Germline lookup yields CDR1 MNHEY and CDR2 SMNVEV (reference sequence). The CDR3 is CASSLGVAPYEQYF. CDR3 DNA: TGTGCCAGCAGTTTAGGAGTCGCACCCTACGAGCAGTACTTC.

CDR3 nucleotides: TGTGCTAGTGGTTTTTTACTAGCGGGACAGGGTGCCGAGCAGTACTTC. It specifies CASGFLLAGQGAEQYF. This chain joins TRBV12-5 and TRBJ2-7, with D tentatively TRBD2 (10 bases). This CDR3 has 16 residues. V shed 3 bases and J shed 6 bases, with 21 bases lying between them. Germline loops: CDR1 LGHNT, CDR2 FRNRAP.

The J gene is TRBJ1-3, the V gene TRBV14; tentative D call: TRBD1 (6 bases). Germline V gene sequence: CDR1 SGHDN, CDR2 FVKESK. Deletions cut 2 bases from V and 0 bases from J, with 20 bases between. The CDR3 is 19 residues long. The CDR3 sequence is CASSQPGQGPDSSGNTIYF. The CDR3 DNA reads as TGTGCCAGCAGCCAACCAGGGCAGGGGCCCGATAGCTCTGGAAACACCATATATTTT.

In nucleotides, the CDR3 is TGTGCCAGCAGTCCTAAACCGGGACTAGGCTTCTACAATGAGCAGTTCTTC. Its translation is CASSPKPGLGFYNEQFF. The rearrangement links TRBV28 to TRBJ2-1; TRBD2 aligns across 8 bases. Germline CDR1 and CDR2: MDHEN and SYDVKM. This CDR3 has 17 residues. With 5 bases clipped from V and 3 bases from J, the junction kept 12 bases outside the gene matches. Complete variable domain (other parts from reference TRBV28 and TRBJ2-1): DVKVTQSSRYLVKRTGEKVFLECVQDMDHENMFWYRQDPGLGLRLIYFSYDVKMKEKGDIPEGYSVSREKKERFSLILESASTNQTSMYLCASSPKPGLGFYNEQFFGPGTRLTVL.

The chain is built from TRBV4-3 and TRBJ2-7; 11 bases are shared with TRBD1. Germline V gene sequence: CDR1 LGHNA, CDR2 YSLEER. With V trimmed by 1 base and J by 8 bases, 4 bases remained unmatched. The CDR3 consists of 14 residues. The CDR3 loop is CASSQGRTGGKQYF. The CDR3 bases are TGCGCCAGCAGCCAAGGGCGGACAGGGGGCAAGCAGTACTTC.

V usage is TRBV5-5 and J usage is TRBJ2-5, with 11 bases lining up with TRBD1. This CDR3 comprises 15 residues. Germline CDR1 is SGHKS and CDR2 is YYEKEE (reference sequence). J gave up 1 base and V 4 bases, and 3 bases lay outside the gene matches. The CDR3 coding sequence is TGTGCCAGCAGCAGGGGACAGGGGGGCCAAGAGACCCAGTACTTC. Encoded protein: CASSRGQGGQETQYF.

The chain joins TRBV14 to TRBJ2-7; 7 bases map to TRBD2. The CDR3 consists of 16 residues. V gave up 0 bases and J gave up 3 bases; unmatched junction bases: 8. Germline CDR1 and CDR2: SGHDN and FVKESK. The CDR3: CASSQDRRLAGYEQYF. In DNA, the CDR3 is TGTGCCAGCAGCCAAGATCGCAGACTAGCAGGCTACGAGCAGTACTTC.

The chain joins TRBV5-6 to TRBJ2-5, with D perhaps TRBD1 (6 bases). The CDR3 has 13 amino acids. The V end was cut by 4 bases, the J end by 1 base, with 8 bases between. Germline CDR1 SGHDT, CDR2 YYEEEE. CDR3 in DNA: TGTGCCAGCAGCCTGGGGGCCCAAGAGACCCAGTACTTC. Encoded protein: CASSLGAQETQYF.

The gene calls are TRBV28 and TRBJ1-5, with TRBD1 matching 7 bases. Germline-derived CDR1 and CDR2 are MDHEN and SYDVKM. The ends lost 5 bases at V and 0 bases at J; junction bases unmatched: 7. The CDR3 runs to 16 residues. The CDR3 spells CASSPAGTVSNQPQHF. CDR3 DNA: TGTGCCAGCAGTCCCGCCGGGACAGTTAGCAATCAGCCCCAGCATTTT.

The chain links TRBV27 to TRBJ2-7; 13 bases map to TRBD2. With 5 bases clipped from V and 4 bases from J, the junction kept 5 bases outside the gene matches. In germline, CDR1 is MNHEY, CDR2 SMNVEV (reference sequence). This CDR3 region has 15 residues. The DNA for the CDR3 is TGTGCCAGCAGTCTGGGGACTAGCGGGATTTACGAGCAGTACTTC. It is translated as CASSLGTSGIYEQYF.

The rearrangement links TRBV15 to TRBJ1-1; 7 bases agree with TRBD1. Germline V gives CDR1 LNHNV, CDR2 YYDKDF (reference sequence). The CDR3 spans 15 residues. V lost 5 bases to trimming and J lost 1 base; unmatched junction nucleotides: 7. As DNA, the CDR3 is TGTGCCACCAGCGGGGGGTCAGGGGGGAACACTGAAGCTTTCTTT. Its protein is CATSGGSGGNTEAFF. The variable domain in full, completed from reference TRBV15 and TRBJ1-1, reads DAMVIQNPRYQVTQFGKPVTLSCSQTLNHNVMYWYQQKSSQAPKLLFHYYDKDFNNEADTPDNFQSRRPNTSFCFLDIRSPGLGDTAMYLCATSGGSGGNTEAFFGQGTRLTVV.

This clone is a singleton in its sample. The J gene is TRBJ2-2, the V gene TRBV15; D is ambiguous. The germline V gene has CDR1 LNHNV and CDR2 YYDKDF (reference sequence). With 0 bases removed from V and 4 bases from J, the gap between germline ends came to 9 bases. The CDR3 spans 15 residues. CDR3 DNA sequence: TGTGCCACCAGCAGAGATAACCAGATCACCGGGGAGCTGTTTTTT. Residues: CATSRDNQITGELFF.

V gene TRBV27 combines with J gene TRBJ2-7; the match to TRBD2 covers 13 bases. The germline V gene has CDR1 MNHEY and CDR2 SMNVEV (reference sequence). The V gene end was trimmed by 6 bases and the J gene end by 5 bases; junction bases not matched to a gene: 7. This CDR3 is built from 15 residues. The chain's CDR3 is CASSRGLAGVDEQYF. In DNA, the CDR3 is TGTGCCAGCAGCCGCGGACTAGCGGGAGTAGACGAGCAGTACTTC.

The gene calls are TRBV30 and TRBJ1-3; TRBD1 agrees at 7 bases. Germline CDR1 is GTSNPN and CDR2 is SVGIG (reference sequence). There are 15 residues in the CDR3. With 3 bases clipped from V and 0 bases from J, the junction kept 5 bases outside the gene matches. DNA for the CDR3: TGTGCCTGGAGGCCACAGGGGCACTCTGGAAACACCATATATTTT. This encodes CAWRPQGHSGNTIYF.

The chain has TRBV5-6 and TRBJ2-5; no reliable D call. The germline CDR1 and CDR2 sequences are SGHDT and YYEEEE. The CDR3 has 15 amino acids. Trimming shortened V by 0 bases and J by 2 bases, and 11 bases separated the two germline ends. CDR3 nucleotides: TGTGCCAGCAGCTTGGGACTCCTACGACAAGAGACCCAGTACTTC. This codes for CASSLGLLRQETQYF.

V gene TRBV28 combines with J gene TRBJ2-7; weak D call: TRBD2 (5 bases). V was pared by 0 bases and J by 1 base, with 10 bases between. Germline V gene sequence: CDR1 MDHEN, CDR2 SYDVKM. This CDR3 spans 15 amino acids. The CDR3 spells CASSLCTGDSYEQYF. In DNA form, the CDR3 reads TGTGCCAGCAGTTTATGCACCGGGGATTCCTACGAGCAGTACTTC.

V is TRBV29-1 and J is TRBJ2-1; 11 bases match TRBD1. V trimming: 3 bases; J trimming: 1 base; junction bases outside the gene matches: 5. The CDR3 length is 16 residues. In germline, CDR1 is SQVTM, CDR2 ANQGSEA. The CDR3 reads CSVDPGQGGSYNEQFF. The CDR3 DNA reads TGCAGCGTTGATCCGGGACAGGGGGGGTCCTACAATGAGCAGTTCTTC.

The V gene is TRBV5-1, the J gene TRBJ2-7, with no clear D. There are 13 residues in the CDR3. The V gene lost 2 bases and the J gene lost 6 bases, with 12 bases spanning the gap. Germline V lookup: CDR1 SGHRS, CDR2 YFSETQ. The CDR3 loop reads CASSLWAPLEQYF. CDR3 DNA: TGCGCCAGCAGCTTATGGGCGCCGCTCGAGCAGTACTTC.

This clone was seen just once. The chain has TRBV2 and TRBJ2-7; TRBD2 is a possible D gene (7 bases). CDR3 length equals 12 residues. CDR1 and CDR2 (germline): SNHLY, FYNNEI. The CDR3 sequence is CGGASGSYEQYF. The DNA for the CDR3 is TGTGGGGGGGCTAGCGGCTCCTACGAGCAGTACTTC.

As DNA, the CDR3 is TGCAGCGTTGAAGATAGGGGGGGACCCGGGGACGAGCAGTACTTC. Translated, it gives CSVEDRGGPGDEQYF. The chain links TRBV29-1 to TRBJ2-5, with D possibly matching TRBD2 (7 bases). The DNA end lines up better with TRBJ2-7; the J call may be wrong. The CDR3 extends over 15 amino acids. Germline-derived CDR1 and CDR2 are SQVTM and ANQGSEA.

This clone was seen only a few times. CDR3 in DNA: TGTGCCAGCTCACCTCGACCGCGCCCGGGACAGGGTAACACCGGGGAGCTGTTTTTT. The encoded protein is CASSPRPRPGQGNTGELFF. The chain employs TRBV18 and TRBJ2-2, with 9 bases identical to TRBD1. There are 19 residues in the CDR3. The trim removed 3 bases at V and 2 bases at J, leaving 13 bases unmatched. The germline V gene has CDR1 KGHSH and CDR2 LQKENI. Complete variable domain (other parts from reference TRBV18 and TRBJ2-2): NAGVMQNPRHLVRRRGQEARLRCSPMKGHSHVYWYRQLPEEGLKFMVYLQKENIIDESGMPKERFSAEFPKEGPSILRIQQVVRGDSAAYFCASSPRPRPGQGNTGELFFGEGSRLTVL.

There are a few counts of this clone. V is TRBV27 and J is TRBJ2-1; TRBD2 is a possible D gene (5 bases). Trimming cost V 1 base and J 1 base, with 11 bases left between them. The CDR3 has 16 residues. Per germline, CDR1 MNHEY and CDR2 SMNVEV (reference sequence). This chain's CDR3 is CASSLFGWESYNEQFF. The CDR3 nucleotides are TGTGCCAGCAGTTTATTCGGGTGGGAGTCCTACAATGAGCAGTTCTTC.

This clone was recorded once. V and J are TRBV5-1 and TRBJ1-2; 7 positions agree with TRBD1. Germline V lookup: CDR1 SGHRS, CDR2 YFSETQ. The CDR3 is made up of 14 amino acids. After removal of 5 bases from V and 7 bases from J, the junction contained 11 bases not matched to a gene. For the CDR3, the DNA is TGCGCCAGCAGTTTCTTAAGGGGGCGCCGTGGCTACACCTTC. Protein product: CASSFLRGRRGYTF.

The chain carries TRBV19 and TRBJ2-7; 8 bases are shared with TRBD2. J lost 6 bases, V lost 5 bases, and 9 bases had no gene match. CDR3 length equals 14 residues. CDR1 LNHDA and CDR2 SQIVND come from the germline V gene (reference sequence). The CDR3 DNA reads TGTGCCAGTAGTGCCCCGGGACTAGGTGGCGAGCAGTACTTC. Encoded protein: CASSAPGLGGEQYF. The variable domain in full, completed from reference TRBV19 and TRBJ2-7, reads DGGITQSPKYLFRKEGQNVTLSCEQNLNHDAMYWYRQDPGQGLRLIYYSQIVNDFQKGDIAEGYSVSREKKESFPLTVTSAQKNPTAFYLCASSAPGLGGEQYFGPGTRLTVT.

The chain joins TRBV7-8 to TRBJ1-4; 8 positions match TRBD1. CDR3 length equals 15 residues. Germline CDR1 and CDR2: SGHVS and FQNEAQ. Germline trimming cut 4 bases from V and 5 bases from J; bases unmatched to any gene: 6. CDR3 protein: CASSWGRDRNEKLFF. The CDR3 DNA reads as TGTGCCAGCAGCTGGGGGCGGGACAGGAATGAAAAACTGTTTTTT. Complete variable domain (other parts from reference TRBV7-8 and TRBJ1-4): GAGVSQSPRYKVAKRGQDVALRCDPISGHVSLFWYQQALGQGPEFLTYFQNEAQLDKSGLPSDRFFAERPEGSVSTLKIQRTQQEDSAVYLCASSWGRDRNEKLFFGSGTQLSVL.

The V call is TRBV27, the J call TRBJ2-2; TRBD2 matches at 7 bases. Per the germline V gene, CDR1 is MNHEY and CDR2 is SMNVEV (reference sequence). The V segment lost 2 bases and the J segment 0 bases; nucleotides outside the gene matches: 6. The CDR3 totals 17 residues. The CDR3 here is CASSLKAGAANTGELFF. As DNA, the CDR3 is TGTGCCAGCAGTTTAAAGGCGGGAGCCGCGAACACCGGGGAGCTGTTTTTT.

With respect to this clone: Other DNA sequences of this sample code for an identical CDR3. CDR3 amino acids: CASSEVDRGNQPQHF. CDR3 sequence (DNA): TGTGCCAGCAGTGAAGTTGACAGGGGGAATCAGCCCCAGCATTTT. The rearrangement uses TRBV6-1 and TRBJ1-5; TRBD1 aligns across 9 bases. Germline assignment: CDR1 MNHNS and CDR2 SASEGT. The CDR3 extends over 15 amino acids. The J segment lost 4 bases and the V segment lost 1 base, leaving 2 bases of the junction unmatched.

CDR3 residues: CASSLNRGEYTIYF. CDR3 nucleotide sequence: TGTGCCAGCAGCTTGAACAGGGGTGAATACACCATATATTTT. The chain combines TRBV7-9 with TRBJ1-3; 7 positions match TRBD1. Losses at the gene ends were 3 bases for V and 8 bases for J; bases not matched to a gene: 7. Germline CDR1 is SEHNR and CDR2 is FQNEAQ (reference sequence). The CDR3 contains 14 residues.